This entry lists 27 T cell receptor beta chains sequenced from one sample in a study of naive and memory T cell subsets. The beta constant-region primer was an equimolar mix of two oligonucleotides covering TRBC1 and TRBC2. Ligated cDNA was amplified by four rounds of PCR with nested alpha and beta constant-region primers and SP2. Each CDR3 protein gets one entry after TCRdb re-called the UMI-ligation and nested PCR reads with MiXCR. The sample shows just over 80,000 distinct CDR3 sequences, 9% of them seen only once. The sequenced sample was naive CD8+ T cells from blood. These receptors were obtained from a human donor in good health.

The rearrangement joins TRBV6-5 to TRBJ2-7; D is tentatively TRBD1 or TRBD2 (6 bases each). Trimming left V 6 bases short and J 2 bases short, with 17 bases between. Germline V CDR1 and CDR2: MNHEY, SVGAGI. The CDR3 extends over 15 amino acids. This chain's CDR3 is CASRQYREVPYEQYF. For the CDR3, the DNA is TGTGCCAGCAGGCAATACAGGGAGGTCCCCTACGAGCAGTACTTC.

This clonotype was seen a few times. The rearrangement uses TRBV12-3 or TRBV12-4 and TRBJ1-2; D is unclear. The CDR3 extends over 10 amino acids. Trimming pared 1 base from V and 7 bases from J, leaving 1 base between. The CDR3 nucleotides read TGTGCCAGCAGTTTAGGTGGCTACACCTTC. It translates to CASSLGGYTF.

About this clonotype: A read error is possible here, since a much larger clone lies one base away. The chain couples TRBV7-2 to TRBJ2-7; D unresolved. The V and J ends lost 2 bases and 3 bases respectively, with 5 bases between them. Germline V gene lookup returns CDR1 SGHTA and CDR2 FQGNSA. The CDR3 sequence is 12 residues long. CDR3 sequence reads: CASSLTFYEQYF. CDR3 in DNA: TGTGCCAGCAGCTTAACCTTCTACGAGCAGTACTTC. Variable domain in full (rest from reference TRBV7-2 and TRBJ2-7): GAGVSQSPSNKVTEKGKDVELRCDPISGHTALYWYRQSLGQGLEFLIYFQGNSAPDKSGLPSDRFSAERTGGSVSTLTIQRTQQEDSAVYLCASSLTFYEQYFGPGTRLTVT.

The gene calls are TRBV20-1 and TRBJ2-2; D is unresolved. CDR1 DFQATT and CDR2 SNEGSKA come from the germline V gene (reference sequence). With 0 bases removed from V and 3 bases from J, the gap between germline ends came to 11 bases. The CDR3 consists of 15 residues. CDR3 sequence: CSARELIPDTGELFF. In DNA form, the CDR3 reads TGCAGTGCTAGAGAATTAATTCCCGACACCGGGGAGCTGTTTTTT.

V and J are TRBV29-1 and TRBJ1-2, with D uncertain. The germline gives CDR1 SQVTM, CDR2 ANQGSEA. The ends were cut back, 0 bases at V and 5 bases at J, with 10 bases in the middle. The CDR3 consists of 13 residues. This CDR3 reads CSVEESELYGYTF. CDR3 coding DNA: TGCAGCGTTGAAGAGTCGGAACTTTATGGCTACACCTTC.

This clonotype was seen many times. The chain joins TRBV29-1 to TRBJ2-3; D is possibly TRBD2 (5 bases). Germline CDR1 SQVTM, CDR2 ANQGSEA. The CDR3 consists of 13 residues. V was trimmed by 4 bases and J by 0 bases, leaving 8 bases between them. The CDR3, as DNA: TGCAGCGTTGTAGGCGGGAGCACAGATACGCAGTATTTT. Its protein is CSVVGGSTDTQYF.

This clonotype was seen a few times. This chain links TRBV7-9 with TRBJ1-2; weak D call: TRBD1 (5 bases). The CDR3 loop spans 14 amino acids. Germline loops: CDR1 SEHNR, CDR2 FQNEAQ (reference sequence). V was pared by 1 base and J by 4 bases, with 10 bases between. As DNA, the CDR3 is TGTGCCAGCAGCTTAGTTCCCGGGACCTATGGCTACACCTTC. It is translated as CASSLVPGTYGYTF.

This clonotype was found a few times. The chain couples TRBV28 to TRBJ2-2; TRBD2 might be the D (5 bases). Trimming took off 1 base at V and 6 bases at J, with 6 bases between the two ends. CDR3 size: 13 residues. Germline values: CDR1 MDHEN, CDR2 SYDVKM. The CDR3 DNA follows: TGTGCCAGCAGTTTATCCGGGGCCGGGGAGCTGTTTTTT. Translation gives CASSLSGAGELFF.

The sample holds many counts of this clonotype. The CDR3 coding sequence is TGTGCCACCAGCAAACCTTACAGGGGGAGGGACACCGGGGAGCTGTTTTTT. Residues: CATSKPYRGRDTGELFF. The genes are TRBV15 and TRBJ2-2, with a possible D match to TRBD1 (8 bases). Between the trimmed V and J ends, which lost 4 bases and 3 bases, there was a span of 18 bases. The CDR3 totals 17 residues. Germline V gene lookup returns CDR1 LNHNV and CDR2 YYDKDF (reference sequence).

V is TRBV25-1 and J is TRBJ2-2, with D unresolved. Germline V CDR1 and CDR2: MGHDK, SYGVNS. This CDR3 has 15 residues. V was cut by 1 base and J by 2 bases, with 8 bases left in between. This chain's CDR3 is CASSEFAVNTGELFF. The CDR3 bases are TGTGCCAGCAGTGAATTCGCCGTAAACACCGGGGAGCTGTTTTTT.

This chain links TRBV29-1 with TRBJ2-7; D possibly corresponds to TRBD2 (6 bases). V was cut by 7 bases and J by 2 bases, with 15 bases left in between. Germline V gene sequence: CDR1 SQVTM, CDR2 ANQGSEA. The length of the CDR3 is 13 residues. CDR3 bases: TGCAGCGGCCCCGAGACGGGAGCCTACGAGCAGTACTTC. Residues: CSGPETGAYEQYF.

This clonotype has ten or more counts. The chain combines TRBV24-1 with TRBJ2-2; perhaps D is TRBD1 or TRBD2 (6 bases each). The V end lost 0 bases, the J end lost 3 bases, and 10 bases lay between the germline ends. From germline, CDR1 is KGHDR and CDR2 SFDVKD. The CDR3 contains 16 residues. The CDR3 sequence: CATSDLSGADTGELFF. The CDR3 DNA is TGTGCCACCAGTGATTTGTCGGGGGCCGACACCGGGGAGCTGTTTTTT.

This clonotype was found a few times. In DNA, the CDR3 is TGCGCCAGCAGTTACGATTTAGCGGGAGGGCCGGAAACCGGGGAGCTGTTTTTT. It is translated as CASSYDLAGGPETGELFF. This chain links TRBV4-1 with TRBJ2-2, with 11 nucleotides matching TRBD2. The V gene end was trimmed by 6 bases and the J gene end by 5 bases; junction bases not matched to a gene: 14. CDR1 is MGHRA, CDR2 YSYEKL, per germline. The CDR3 covers 18 residues.

In this sample, this clonotype turned up a few times. The V gene is TRBV11-2, the J gene TRBJ2-7; possibly TRBD2 for D (6 bases). V was shortened by 0 bases and J by 1 base, with 13 bases between the two germline ends. The V gene's germline CDR1 is SGHAT and CDR2 FQNNGV. This CDR3 spans 16 amino acids. This CDR3 is CASSLEDPSDSYEQYF. CDR3 coding DNA: TGTGCCAGCAGCTTAGAAGATCCTAGCGATTCCTACGAGCAGTACTTC.

This clonotype has a single count. This chain joins TRBV27 and TRBJ2-7, with D perhaps TRBD1 (5 bases). Per germline, CDR1 MNHEY and CDR2 SMNVEV (reference sequence). This CDR3 region has 14 residues. V lost 5 bases, J lost 4 bases, and 15 bases lay in between. CDR3 in amino acids: CASSPAGSPYEQYF. CDR3 in DNA: TGTGCCAGCAGTCCGGCAGGGTCCCCTTACGAGCAGTACTTC.

This clonotype was detected ten times or more. V usage is TRBV29-1 and J usage is TRBJ1-2; D gene ambiguous. V lost 4 bases, J lost 8 bases, and 17 bases lay in between. The CDR3 is 13 residues long. CDR1 and CDR2 (germline): SQVTM, ANQGSEA. The CDR3 bases are TGCAGCGTTGTTCTGGGAAAAGCGAGAGGCTACACCTTC. Amino acids: CSVVLGKARGYTF.

The sample holds a few counts of this clonotype. The chain carries TRBV3-1 and TRBJ2-3; D ambiguous. This CDR3 comprises 13 residues. V lost 1 base and J lost 4, with 6 bases in between. Germline V gene data show CDR1 as LGHDT and CDR2 as YNNKEL (reference sequence). As DNA, the CDR3 is TGTGCCAGCAGCCAAGTGGTCCCAGATACGCAGTATTTT. Residues: CASSQVVPDTQYF.

This clonotype was observed at least ten times. The chain recombines TRBV4-3 with TRBJ2-3, with TRBD2 as a possible D gene (6 bases). The CDR3 sequence is 14 residues long. Germline CDR1 reads LGHNA; CDR2 reads YSLEER. V was clipped by 8 bases and J by 2 bases, with 14 bases between them. The CDR3 sequence is CASGEAGYTDTQYF. The CDR3 DNA reads as TGCGCCAGCGGGGAGGCAGGATACACAGATACGCAGTATTTT.

The rearrangement uses TRBV27 and TRBJ1-2; 9 bases are shared with TRBD1. V dropped 4 bases and J dropped 4; count of bases not matched to a gene: 10. The CDR3 runs to 16 residues. The germline V gene has CDR1 MNHEY and CDR2 SMNVEV (reference sequence). CDR3 sequence reads: CASSSGRTGEVYGYTF. For the CDR3, the DNA is TGTGCCAGCAGTTCAGGAAGGACAGGGGAGGTCTATGGCTACACCTTC.

This clonotype has a handful of counts. V is TRBV20-1 and J is TRBJ1-1; D is perhaps TRBD1 (5 bases). This CDR3 is built from 13 residues. The V gene's germline CDR1 is DFQATT and CDR2 SNEGSKA (reference sequence). Between the trimmed V and J ends, which lost 6 bases and 6 bases, there was a span of 17 bases. CDR3 loop: CSASVGTEAEAFF. The CDR3, as DNA: TGCAGTGCCTCCGTCGGGACCGAGGCTGAAGCTTTCTTT.

This clonotype has a handful of counts. This chain joins TRBV25-1 and TRBJ2-1, with unresolved D. The germline V and J ends were trimmed by 0 bases and 10 bases, with 4 bases remaining between them. Germline V gene lookup returns CDR1 MGHDK and CDR2 SYGVNS. CDR3 length: 11 amino acids. The DNA of the CDR3 is TGTGCCAGCAGTGAATATCTGGAGCAGTTCTTC. Translating it yields CASSEYLEQFF.

This clonotype was seen only a few times. V gene TRBV14 combines with J gene TRBJ1-2, with TRBD1 matching 9 bases. Losses at the gene ends were 3 bases for V and 8 bases for J; bases not matched to a gene: 10. The germline V gene encodes CDR1 SGHDN and CDR2 FVKESK. This CDR3 has 15 amino acids. Here the CDR3 reads CASSHTAGQGRGYTF. The CDR3 DNA sequence: TGTGCCAGCAGCCATACAGCGGGACAGGGCAGGGGCTACACCTTC.

V and J are TRBV27 and TRBJ2-1; no clear D. Germline values: CDR1 MNHEY, CDR2 SMNVEV (reference sequence). The CDR3 runs 14 residues. V lost 7 bases, J lost 8 bases, and 18 bases lay in between. The CDR3 DNA reads TGTGCCAGCACCGAGGTCTTTACTGGGGATGAGCAGTTCTTC. Its translation: CASTEVFTGDEQFF.

This clonotype was counted at least ten times. The rearrangement links TRBV10-3 to TRBJ1-2; no firm D call. Between the trimmed V and J ends, which lost 2 bases and 4 bases, there was a span of 5 bases. There are 12 residues in the CDR3. Germline V lookup: CDR1 ENHRY, CDR2 SYGVKD. CDR3 amino acids: CAISEIGYGYTF. CDR3 nucleotide sequence: TGTGCCATCAGTGAGATCGGCTATGGCTACACCTTC.

The V gene is TRBV29-1, the J gene TRBJ2-1; 9 nucleotides agree with TRBD1. The CDR3 is 15 amino acids. Germline lookup yields CDR1 SQVTM and CDR2 ANQGSEA. V was clipped by 4 bases and J by 7 bases; unmatched bases: 11. CDR3 sequence (DNA): TGCAGCGTTGGAATTGCGGACAGGGGATTGAATGAGCAGTTCTTC. This codes for CSVGIADRGLNEQFF.

Many counts were recorded for this clonotype. The chain combines TRBV29-1 with TRBJ2-4; the D call may be TRBD1 or TRBD2 (5 bases each). This CDR3 has 13 amino acids. From germline, CDR1 is SQVTM and CDR2 ANQGSEA. CDR3 residues: CSAWGTDGNIQYF. The CDR3 coding sequence is TGCAGTGCGTGGGGGACCGATGGGAACATTCAGTACTTC.

This clonotype was counted a few times. The rearrangement links TRBV2 to TRBJ1-1, with D tentatively TRBD1 (6 bases). Germline assignment: CDR1 SNHLY and CDR2 FYNNEI. The CDR3 sequence is 14 residues long. CDR3 protein: CAETGLVLNTEAFF. The CDR3 nucleotides are TGTGCTGAAACAGGGTTAGTCCTGAACACTGAAGCTTTCTTT.